These T cell receptor beta chains were read from a single sample in a study of low-dose radiotherapy and immunotherapy resistance in tumors. Via MiXCR, TCRdb re-called the reads, giving one row per CDR3 protein. The profile shows tens of thousands of distinct CDR3 sequences, around 30% of them singletons. The sample consisted of PBMCs, taken before treatment. These receptors all stem from a female donor with ovarian cancer. Each CDR3 is given with its conserved first and last residue.

TRBJ2-5	TRBV6-8	CASTAGPWETQYF
TRBJ2-1	TRBV20-1	CSANYRDYLMNEQFF
TRBJ2-3	TRBV28	CASSLLTRGTDTQYF
TRBJ2-7	TRBV20-1	CSASPRAGGPYEQYF
TRBJ1-6	TRBV7-2	CASSPSKGDNSPLHF
TRBJ2-7	TRBV6-5	CASTPLGDGTYEQYF
TRBJ2-2	TRBV6-2/TRBV6-3	CASPNRGTGELFF
TRBJ2-7	TRBV4-1	CASSGQDSSYEQYF
TRBJ1-1	TRBV28	CASSNLKRDGWKAFF
TRBJ2-4	TRBV5-1	CASSPGRADIQYF